Listed here is a single T cell receptor (beta chain). This sample is drawn from a study of T-cell memory formation after mild COVID-19. MiXCR, run by TCRdb on the 5' RACE reads, gives a single entry per CDR3 protein. The sample yields about 150,000 distinct CDR3 sequences, 10% to 15% seen once. The length of the CDR3 is 16 residues. The germline V gene encodes CDR1 LGHDT and CDR2 YNNKEL (reference sequence). V shed 4 bases and J 0 bases; nucleotides not matched to a gene: 8. The material sequenced was PBMCs or a T cell subset sorted from them (not recorded which). The TCR was taken from a man between 18 and 35 years old who had mild COVID-19 (a few samples of this study predate the infection). Cell type and time point are not known. V and J are TRBV3-1 and TRBJ1-1; TRBD1 matches 7 bases. The chain's CDR3 is CASSRDRLPMNTEAFF. CDR3 DNA sequence: TGTGCCAGCAGCCGGGACAGACTTCCCATGAACACTGAAGCTTTCTTT.